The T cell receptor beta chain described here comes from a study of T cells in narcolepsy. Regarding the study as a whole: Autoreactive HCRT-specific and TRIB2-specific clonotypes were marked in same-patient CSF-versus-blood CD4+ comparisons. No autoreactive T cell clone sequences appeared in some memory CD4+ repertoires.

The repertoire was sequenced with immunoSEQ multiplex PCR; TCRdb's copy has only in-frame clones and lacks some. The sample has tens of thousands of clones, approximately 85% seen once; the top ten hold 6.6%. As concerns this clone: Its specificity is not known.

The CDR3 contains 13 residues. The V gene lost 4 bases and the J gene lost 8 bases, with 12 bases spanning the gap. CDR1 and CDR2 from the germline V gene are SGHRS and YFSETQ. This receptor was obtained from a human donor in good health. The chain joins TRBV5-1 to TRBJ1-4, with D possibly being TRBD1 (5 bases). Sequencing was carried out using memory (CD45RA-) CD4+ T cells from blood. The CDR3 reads CASSLEPGEKLFF. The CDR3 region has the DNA TGCGCCAGCAGCCTGGAGCCAGGGGAAAAACTGTTTTTT.